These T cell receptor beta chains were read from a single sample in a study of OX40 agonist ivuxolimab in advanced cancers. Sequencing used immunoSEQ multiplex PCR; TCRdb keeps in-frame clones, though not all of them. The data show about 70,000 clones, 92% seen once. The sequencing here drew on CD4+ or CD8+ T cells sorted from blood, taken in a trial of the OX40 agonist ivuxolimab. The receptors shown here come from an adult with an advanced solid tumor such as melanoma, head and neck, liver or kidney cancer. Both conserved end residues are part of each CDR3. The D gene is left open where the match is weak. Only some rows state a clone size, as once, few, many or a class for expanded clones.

CDR3: CASTEGGANEAFF
DNA: TGTGCCAGCACCGAGGGGGGGGCGAATGAAGCTTTCTTT
V: TRBV6-5
size: -
J: TRBJ1-1
D: -

CDR3: CASSPTILGFNEQFF
DNA: TGTGCCAGCAGCCCAACCATCTTAGGGTTCAATGAGCAGTTCTTC
V: TRBV6-5
size: -
J: TRBJ2-1
D: -

CDR3: CASYANTQYF
DNA: TGTGCCAGCTACGCCAATACGCAGTATTTT
V: TRBV25-1
size: -
J: TRBJ2-3
D: -

CDR3: CASSLNRGWTEAFF
DNA: TGTGCCAGCAGCTTGAATCGGGGTTGGACTGAAGCTTTCTTT
V: TRBV5-5
size: -
J: TRBJ1-1
D: -

CDR3: CASSQGQGGNEQYF
DNA: TGCGCCAGCAGCCAAGGACAGGGGGGCAACGAGCAGTACTTC
V: TRBV4-1
size: -
J: TRBJ2-7
D: TRBD1

CDR3: CASSRTGDLGYTF
DNA: TGTGCCAGCAGTAGGACAGGGGATCTTGGCTACACCTTC
V: TRBV7-9
size: -
J: TRBJ1-2
D: TRBD1

CDR3: CASSLLAGGPYTGELFF
DNA: TGCGCCAGCAGCCTCCTGGCGGGGGGGCCGTACACCGGGGAGCTGTTTTTT
V: TRBV5-1
size: -
J: TRBJ2-2
D: TRBD2

CDR3: CASSLRQGGFTEAFF
DNA: TGTGCCAGCAGCCTCAGACAGGGAGGATTCACTGAAGCTTTCTTT
V: TRBV9
size: few
J: TRBJ1-1
D: TRBD1

CDR3: CASSSGLAVGNEQFF
DNA: TGTGCCAGCAGTTCGGGACTAGCGGTCGGGAATGAGCAGTTCTTC
V: TRBV13
size: -
J: TRBJ2-1
D: TRBD2

CDR3: CASSIGQAKPNTEAFF
DNA: TGTGCCAGCAGCATAGGACAGGCGAAACCGAACACTGAAGCTTTCTTT
V: TRBV9
size: -
J: TRBJ1-1
D: TRBD1

CDR3: CASSPGAGGLSYNEQFF
DNA: TGTGCCAGCAGCCCCGGAGCGGGGGGGCTTTCCTACAATGAGCAGTTCTTC
V: TRBV11-1
size: -
J: TRBJ2-1
D: TRBD2

CDR3: CAWSGSQGIPNYNEQFF
DNA: TGTGCCTGGAGTGGATCCCAGGGAATCCCAAACTACAATGAGCAGTTCTTC
V: TRBV30
size: -
J: TRBJ2-1
D: -

CDR3: CASSATGTGDQPQHF
DNA: TGTGCCAGCAGCGCCACCGGGACAGGAGATCAGCCCCAGCATTTT
V: TRBV11-2
size: -
J: TRBJ1-5
D: TRBD1

CDR3: CASSLGGLGTEAFF
DNA: TGTGCCAGCAGTTTGGGGGGTTTGGGCACTGAAGCTTTCTTT
V: TRBV27
size: once
J: TRBJ1-1
D: -

CDR3: CSVAGGNNNEQFF
DNA: TGCAGCGTTGCAGGGGGCAACAACAATGAGCAGTTCTTC
V: TRBV29-1
size: -
J: TRBJ2-1
D: TRBD1

CDR3: CASSLGLAGDYEQYF
DNA: TGTGCCAGCAGCCTCGGACTAGCGGGGGACTACGAGCAGTACTTC
V: TRBV5-4
size: -
J: TRBJ2-7
D: TRBD2

CDR3: CASSSRFDTGELFF
DNA: TGTGCCAGCAGCTCCCGGTTTGACACCGGGGAGCTGTTTTTT
V: TRBV6-1
size: -
J: TRBJ2-2
D: -

CDR3: CASSEWTTDRDADTQYF
DNA: TGTGCCAGCAGTGAATGGACCACGGACAGGGATGCAGATACGCAGTATTTT
V: TRBV25-1
size: -
J: TRBJ2-3
D: TRBD1